Here is one TCR beta chain with its context. Its antigen is not known. This entry belongs to a study of graft-versus-host responses after intestinal transplantation. Repertoires were generated with immunoSEQ multiplex PCR, while TCRdb's copy carries only in-frame clones and drops some. The sample has roughly 3,700 clones; about 94% are singletons. Germline CDR1 SGDLS, CDR2 YYNGEE. Trimming stripped 3 bases from V and 0 bases from J, with 17 bases between. There are 17 residues in the CDR3. Study observations and caveats: Peak circulating GvH clone levels tracked with early post-transplant HvG declines.

The receptor comes from a human patient who received an intestinal transplant, so some T cells may come from the graft donor. The starting material was PBMCs, obtained 11 days after intestinal transplantation. The chain uses TRBV9 and TRBJ2-3, with D perhaps TRBD2 (5 bases). The CDR3 DNA reads as TGTGCCAGCAGCGGTCCTACCTCTAGCAGCAGCACAGATACGCAGTATTTT. Translated, it gives CASSGPTSSSSTDTQYF.